This is a list of T cell receptor beta chains from one sample in a study of T cells in Graves' hyperthyroidism and ophthalmopathy. TCRdb used MiXCR to reprocess the multiplex PCR reads, holding one entry per CDR3 protein. The table lists 600,000 to 750,000 distinct CDR3 sequences, 15% to 20% of them singletons, with 15% in the top ten. The sequencing sample was made of blood. These receptors came from a man between 45 and 60 years old with Graves' hyperthyroidism. Both conserved end residues are trimmed from each CDR3.

cdr3_length v_call cdr3_aa
13 TRBV5-1 ASSLLREPQETQY
14 TRBV6-2/TRBV6-3 ASSYLGPGSAGELF
11 TRBV20-1 LPRQGGNYGYT
15 TRBV27 ASSLMTLAGANNEQF
14 TRBV7-3 ASSLNLAGGSNEQF
12 TRBV6-5 ASILESGANVLT
15 TRBV6-1 ASRRATGTGITYEQY
13 TRBV20-1 SARPLSGSSYEQY
10 TRBV27 ASGTGRNTIY
13 TRBV28 ASSLSRGEKHEQY